The T cell receptor beta chain under discussion was sequenced for a study of T cell repertoires in cytomegalovirus infection (dated by TCRdb to about 2019). Regarding the complete study: Donor HLA type was relevant to the analysis, because carriage of CMV infection together with the matching HLA type was indicated by public TCR beta signatures. What the study reported, not specific to this receptor: Cumulative frequency of public TCR beta family members discriminated carriers of CMV infection plus the relevant HLA type in this cohort and an independent roughly 330-donor cohort. In the ex vivo response, HLA-C-restricted CMV-specific TCR beta clonotypes were dominant, and in two of eight donors the single most frequent clonotype came from this HLA-C-restricted group.

This clonotype has at least ten counts. Its antigen is still unknown. No base quality information exists; no much larger clone differs at one position. Sequencing was performed on an Illumina HiSeq 1500. TCRdb reanalyzed the raw reads on its own, using fastp at Q25 for trimming and MiXCR for clone calling, and kept in-frame beta chains. Under each unique CDR3 protein, matching rows form one entry showing the most common genes and DNA. This sample lists some 700,000 distinct CDR3 sequences; roughly 35% were detected once. The top ten hold more than 2.5% of the sample. For CDR1 and CDR2, the germline V gene lists MDHEN and SYDVKM. Its CDR3 holds 15 amino acids, cysteine through phenylalanine. Kept here is only the CDR3 DNA, which spans 45 bases and is read in frame from base 1. V is reduced by 3 bases and J by 4 bases, leaving a spacing of 16 bases between them.

The rearranged chain carries TRBV28 and TRBJ2-7; perhaps TRBD2 is the D gene, with 5 bases matching. The TCR originated in a human donor in good health (CMV status not recorded). Some clones in this sample may be carry-over from other donors' samples. The sequencing sample was made of PBMCs. The CDR3 amino acid sequence is: CASSFAGGGVYEQYF. The sequenced DNA is TGTGCCAGCAGTTTCGCGGGCGGTGGGGTGTACGAGCAGTACTTC.